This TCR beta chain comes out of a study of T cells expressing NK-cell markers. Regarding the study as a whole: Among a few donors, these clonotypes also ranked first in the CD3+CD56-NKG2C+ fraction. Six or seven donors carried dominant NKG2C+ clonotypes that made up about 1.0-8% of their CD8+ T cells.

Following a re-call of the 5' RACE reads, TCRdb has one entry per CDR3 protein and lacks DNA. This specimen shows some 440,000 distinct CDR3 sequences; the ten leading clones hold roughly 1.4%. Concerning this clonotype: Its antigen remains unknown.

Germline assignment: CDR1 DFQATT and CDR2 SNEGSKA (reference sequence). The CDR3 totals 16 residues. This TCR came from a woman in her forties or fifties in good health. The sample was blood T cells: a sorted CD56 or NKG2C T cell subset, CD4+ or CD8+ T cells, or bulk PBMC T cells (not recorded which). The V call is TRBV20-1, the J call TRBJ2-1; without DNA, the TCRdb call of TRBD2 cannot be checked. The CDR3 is CSASLAVTSGRNEQFF.